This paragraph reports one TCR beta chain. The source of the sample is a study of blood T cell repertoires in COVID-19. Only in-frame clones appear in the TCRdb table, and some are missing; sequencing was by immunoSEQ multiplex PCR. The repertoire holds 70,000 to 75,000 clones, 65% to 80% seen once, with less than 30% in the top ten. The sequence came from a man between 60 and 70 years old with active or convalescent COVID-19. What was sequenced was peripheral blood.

The CDR3 reads CASSYHYELFF. Here the CDR3 DNA reads TGTGCCAGCAGCTACCACTATGAGCTGTTTTTT. This sequence joins TRBV5-6 and TRBJ2-2; D is unresolved. The germline V gene has CDR1 SGHDT and CDR2 YYEEEE. With 3 bases removed from V and 11 bases from J, the gap between germline ends came to 8 bases. The CDR3 loop spans 11 amino acids.